This TCR beta chain was documented in a study of untreated major depressive disorder. Study outcomes and limitations: TRBV25-01 and TRBV02-01 followed the flow pattern without significance. A comparatively small sample limits the generalizability of these findings. TRBV05-01 (Vbeta 5.1) usage was higher in CD4+ T cells of depressed patients than controls.

Comments on this clone: Its antigen remains unknown.

No major medical conditions, Axis I/II comorbidities, regular medication, or illicit drugs. TCRdb's table, derived via immunoSEQ multiplex PCR, lists solely in-frame clones and lacks some. The sample contains 20,000 to 25,000 clones, over 85% of which appear only once. V was clipped by 4 bases and J by 5 bases, with 17 bases between them. Germline values: CDR1 SQVTM, CDR2 ANQGSEA. CDR3 length equals 15 residues. The rearrangement joins TRBV29-1 to TRBJ1-4; D is unresolved. This TCR was recovered from a young man in good health. Sequenced input: CD4+ T cells from PBMCs. This chain's CDR3 is CSVGEEDGLNEKLFF. For the CDR3, the DNA is TGCAGCGTTGGAGAGGAGGACGGGTTAAATGAAAAACTGTTTTTT.